This T cell receptor (beta chain) was found in a study of CD8+ T cells in alopecia areata. Study-wide background: Oral tofacitinib, 5 to 10 mg twice daily, was given in an open-label trial. Regarding the study as a whole: For patients receiving tofacitinib, scalp clonality and expanded CD8+ clones among the top 100 significantly decreased. In blood and scalp, many expanded lesional clones persisted during tofacitinib.

Following extraction, RNA underwent reverse transcription to cDNA, which served as the sequencing template. Only in-frame clones appear in the TCRdb table, and some are missing; sequencing was by immunoSEQ multiplex PCR. The sample lists 200,000 or so clones, over 40% seen once, with 2% to 3% in the top ten. About this clone: Antigen specificity is unknown.

Stated treatment: oral pan-JAK inhibitor, 5-10 mg twice daily. From PBMCs, CD4+ and CD8+ T cells were sorted. V was clipped by 0 bases and J by 5 bases, with 8 bases between them. The CDR3 covers 13 residues. Germline V CDR1 and CDR2: SGHNT, YYREEE (reference sequence). Sequenced material: CD4+ T cells sorted from blood, taken around week 37, from a patient treated with tofacitinib. J is TRBJ2-5 and V is TRBV5-4; D possibly corresponds to TRBD2 (6 bases). This TCR was recovered from a human donor with alopecia areata. The CDR3 sequence is CASSLVGRETQYF. The CDR3 bases are TGTGCCAGCAGCTTGGTGGGGAGGGAGACCCAGTACTTC.